The clone carrying this T cell receptor beta chain was counted a single time. Its antigen is not identified. Germline values: CDR1 LGHNA, CDR2 YNFKEQ. V was clipped by 4 bases and J by 9 bases, with 22 bases between them. The CDR3 sequence is 17 residues long. This specimen belongs to a study of T cells in localized non-small cell lung cancer. Clones were sequenced by immunoSEQ multiplex PCR, and TCRdb holds only the in-frame ones, with some missing. The sample contains roughly 26,000 clones, around 93% of which appear only once. Study-wide findings and caveats: Heterogeneity is still possible, as just one tumor region was sequenced. Appearing in adjacent lung were a median roughly 60 of the top 100 tumor clones.

This chain uses TRBV4-2 with TRBJ2-6; D is perhaps TRBD2 (6 bases). This TCR was recovered from a female donor older than 55 with stage II squamous cell lung carcinoma. The starting material was peripheral blood, obtained before any cancer treatment. The CDR3 protein is CASSPVGGVGGVNVLTF. Here the CDR3 DNA reads TGTGCCAGCAGCCCCGTCGGTGGGGTGGGGGGAGTCAACGTCCTGACTTTC.